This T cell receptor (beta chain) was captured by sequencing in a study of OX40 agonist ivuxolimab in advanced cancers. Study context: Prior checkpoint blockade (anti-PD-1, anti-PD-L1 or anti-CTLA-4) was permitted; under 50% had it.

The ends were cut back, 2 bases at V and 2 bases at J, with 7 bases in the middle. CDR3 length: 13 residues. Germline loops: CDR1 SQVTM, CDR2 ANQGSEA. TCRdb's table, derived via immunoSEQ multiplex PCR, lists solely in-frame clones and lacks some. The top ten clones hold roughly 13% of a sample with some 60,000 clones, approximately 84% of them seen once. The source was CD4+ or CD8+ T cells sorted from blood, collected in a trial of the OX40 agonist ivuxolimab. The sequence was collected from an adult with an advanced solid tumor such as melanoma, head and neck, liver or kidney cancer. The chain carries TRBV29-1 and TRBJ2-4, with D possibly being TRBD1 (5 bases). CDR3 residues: CSVEQGSKNIQYF. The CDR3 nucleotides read TGCAGCGTTGAACAGGGTTCCAAAAACATTCAGTACTTC.